This T cell receptor beta chain was captured by sequencing in a study of T cells after yellow fever vaccination. One entry per CDR3 protein, called by TCRdb with MiXCR from the 5' RACE reads. This sample has 95,000 to 150,000 distinct CDR3 sequences, with about 16% found just once. The sample holds a few counts of this clonotype. Germline V gives CDR1 GTSNPN, CDR2 SVGIG (reference sequence). The V end lost 2 bases, the J end lost 5 bases, and 13 bases lay between the germline ends. This CDR3 has 13 amino acids. This specimen was CD8+ T cells sorted from PBMCs, taken 5 days after the yellow fever booster vaccination. The source of this sequence is a man aged 18 to 30 who received the YFV17D yellow fever vaccine. The V call is TRBV30, the J call TRBJ2-7, with a possible D match to TRBD1 (5 bases). This chain's CDR3 is CAWSMQGRDEQYF. The DNA of the CDR3 is TGTGCCTGGAGTATGCAGGGAAGGGACGAGCAGTACTTC.